The rows below give T cell receptor beta chains drawn from one sample of a study of T-cell reconstitution after alpha-beta-depleted transplantation in children. MiXCR was run by TCRdb on the PCR reads, yielding one entry per CDR3 protein. The sample consists of hundreds of thousands of distinct CDR3 sequences, almost 10% of them appearing once. This specimen consisted of PBMCs from the stem cell graft donor, obtained from the stem cell graft. These receptor sequences come from a human donor who donated a stem cell graft to a child with SCID. Each CDR3 is given with its conserved first and last residue. The D gene is left open where the match is weak. Clone size is stated in some rows and not others, as once, few, many or a class when expanded.

>TRBV10-2|few|TRBJ1-5|TRBD1
CASSGQGARPQHF
TGCGCCAGCAGTGGACAGGGGGCGCGACCCCAGCATTTT
>TRBV20-1|many|TRBJ2-1|.
CSARGGAQIVFEQFF
TGCAGTGCTAGGGGGGGGGCCCAAATAGTTTTTGAGCAGTTCTTC
>TRBV12-3/TRBV12-4|few|TRBJ2-4|TRBD1
CASRASDRGPYIQYF
TGTGCCAGCAGGGCCTCGGACAGGGGGCCGTACATTCAGTACTTC
>TRBV5-1|many|TRBJ2-1|.
CASSKDPTDRPYNEQFF
TGCGCCAGCAGCAAGGACCCAACGGACCGCCCCTACAATGAGCAGTTCTTC
>TRBV20-1|.|TRBJ2-5|.
CSARDPTGWGQETQYF
TGCAGTGCTAGAGATCCGACAGGATGGGGCCAAGAGACCCAGTACTTC
>TRBV19|few|TRBJ1-1|.
CASRSGGALNTEAFF
TGTGCCAGTAGGTCGGGGGGGGCTTTGAACACTGAAGCTTTCTTT
>TRBV12-3/TRBV12-4|.|TRBJ1-1|TRBD1
CASSPRQGRWAFF
TGTGCCAGCAGTCCTAGACAGGGGAGATGGGCTTTCTTT
>TRBV6-1|.|TRBJ2-5|TRBD2
CASRPPAAGGRETQYF
TGTGCCAGCAGGCCCCCTGCAGCGGGGGGGCGGGAGACCCAGTACTTC
>TRBV2|few|TRBJ1-4|.
CASSVISQEKLFF
TGTGCCAGCAGTGTTATCAGTCAAGAAAAACTGTTTTTT
>TRBV2|few|TRBJ2-7|TRBD2
CASKTSGEQYF
TGTGCCAGCAAAACTAGCGGCGAGCAGTACTTC
>TRBV7-9|.|TRBJ1-1|.
CASSLHRVDTEAFF
TGTGCCAGCAGCTTACACAGAGTGGACACTGAAGCTTTCTTT
>TRBV13|many|TRBJ2-5|TRBD2
CASSPEGLQETQYF
TGTGCCAGCAGCCCGGAGGGACTACAAGAGACCCAGTACTTC
>TRBV20-1|.|TRBJ2-5|.
CSAREGAGRETQYF
TGCAGTGCTAGAGAAGGGGCGGGCCGAGAGACCCAGTACTTC
>TRBV7-9|.|TRBJ2-1|.
CASSLLATDNEQFF
TGTGCCAGCAGCTTATTAGCGACTGACAATGAGCAGTTCTTC
>TRBV11-2|few|TRBJ2-7|TRBD1
CASRYLDRGTYEQYF
TGTGCCAGCAGATATCTCGACAGGGGAACCTACGAGCAGTACTTC
>TRBV5-6|.|TRBJ2-6|TRBD1
CASSFLTGDSSGANVLTF
TGTGCCAGCAGCTTCCTGACAGGGGACTCCTCTGGGGCCAACGTCCTGACTTTC
>TRBV5-1|many|TRBJ2-2|.
CASSLVRDELFF
TGCGCCAGCAGCTTGGTTCGGGACGAGCTGTTTTTT
>TRBV28|.|TRBJ2-7|TRBD2
CASSPSPGTRSYEQYF
TGTGCCAGCAGTCCCAGCCCTGGGACTAGGTCATACGAGCAGTACTTC
>TRBV3-1|many|TRBJ2-5|TRBD2
CASSQVERGGRMETQYF
TGTGCCAGCAGCCAAGTAGAGCGGGGGGGCCGAATGGAGACCCAGTACTTC
>TRBV4-1|many|TRBJ1-2|TRBD1
CASSQDLVRGDYGYTF
TGCGCCAGCAGCCAAGATTTGGTCAGGGGGGACTATGGCTACACCTTC
>TRBV27|many|TRBJ2-7|TRBD1
CASSWTGGSYEQYF
TGTGCCAGCAGTTGGACAGGGGGATCCTACGAGCAGTACTTC
>TRBV3-1|few|TRBJ1-6|.
CASSQMDYSPLHF
TGTGCCAGCAGCCAAATGGATTATTCACCCCTCCACTTT
>TRBV11-2|.|TRBJ2-7|TRBD1
CASSLDWDRGEQYF
TGTGCCAGCAGCTTAGATTGGGACAGAGGCGAGCAGTACTTC
>TRBV12-3/TRBV12-4|.|TRBJ2-3|TRBD2
CASRLLGEGSTQYF
TGTGCCAGCAGGCTCCTTGGGGAGGGGAGTACGCAGTATTTT
>TRBV7-6|few|TRBJ2-3|TRBD2
CASSLRLAGVGDTQYF
TGTGCCAGCAGCTTAAGACTAGCGGGGGTCGGGGATACGCAGTATTTT
>TRBV7-2|.|TRBJ2-5|.
CASGTYYLQTQYF
TGTGCCAGCGGAACCTACTACCTGCAGACCCAGTACTTC
>TRBV20-1|few|TRBJ2-3|.
CSAREPGGHTQYF
TGCAGTGCTAGAGAGCCTGGGGGTCATACGCAGTATTTT
>TRBV7-8|few|TRBJ2-1|TRBD2
CASSSRTSNWNEQFF
TGTGCCAGCAGCTCCCGGACTAGTAATTGGAATGAGCAGTTCTTC
>TRBV19|.|TRBJ2-3|TRBD1
CASRRTGGADTQYF
TGTGCCAGTAGGCGGACAGGGGGGGCAGATACGCAGTATTTT
>TRBV7-2|.|TRBJ1-5|TRBD1
CASSLVDRGNQPQHF
TGTGCCAGCAGCTTAGTGGACAGGGGGAATCAGCCCCAGCATTTT
>TRBV5-8|.|TRBJ1-2|TRBD1
CASTDRDYGYTF
TGTGCCAGTACTGACAGGGACTATGGCTACACCTTC
>TRBV20-1|.|TRBJ2-3|.
CSANRVEETDTQYF
TGCAGTGCGAACAGGGTTGAGGAGACAGATACGCAGTATTTT
>TRBV6-4|.|TRBJ1-2|TRBD1
CASSETGGYGYTF
TGTGCCAGCAGTGAGACAGGGGGCTATGGCTACACCTTC
>TRBV4-1|few|TRBJ2-5|.
CASSLFHRSFQETQYF
TGCGCCAGCAGCCTCTTCCACAGGAGCTTCCAAGAGACCCAGTACTTC
>TRBV6-5|many|TRBJ2-3|.
CASSYSAPSLRTDTQYF
TGTGCCAGCAGTTACTCGGCCCCCTCACTACGCACAGATACGCAGTATTTT
>TRBV5-1|few|TRBJ2-5|TRBD1
CASSLVQGGMYQETQYF
TGCGCCAGCAGCTTGGTACAGGGGGGAATGTACCAAGAGACCCAGTACTTC
>TRBV7-9|.|TRBJ1-5|.
CASSLVGPNQPQHF
TGTGCCAGCAGCTTAGTGGGACCTAATCAGCCCCAGCATTTT
>TRBV5-1|.|TRBJ1-4|.
CASSLLWTEKLFF
TGCGCCAGCAGCTTGTTATGGACAGAAAAACTGTTTTTT
>TRBV5-1|many|TRBJ2-1|TRBD2
CASSLGSGGAYNEQFF
TGCGCCAGCAGCTTGGGTAGCGGGGGGGCCTACAATGAGCAGTTCTTC
>TRBV6-5|few|TRBJ2-7|.
CASSYSGRYEQYF
TGTGCCAGCAGTTACTCAGGGCGCTACGAGCAGTACTTC
>TRBV7-3|.|TRBJ2-2|.
CASSPWMANTGELFF
TGTGCCAGCAGCCCCTGGATGGCGAACACCGGGGAGCTGTTTTTT
>TRBV11-3|.|TRBJ2-7|.
CASSPGSGEQYF
TGTGCCAGCAGTCCAGGGTCGGGCGAGCAGTACTTC
>TRBV11-3|.|TRBJ2-1|TRBD2
CASSPNSGGAYNEQFF
TGTGCCAGCAGCCCCAATAGCGGGGGCGCCTACAATGAGCAGTTCTTC
>TRBV3-1|once|TRBJ2-3|.
CATCKLVPGTDTQYF
TGTGCCACCTGCAAACTGGTCCCAGGGACAGATACGCAGTATTTT
>TRBV4-1|few|TRBJ1-2|.
CASSQDSTGFRGYTF
TGCGCCAGCAGCCAAGATTCGACAGGCTTTCGGGGCTACACCTTC
>TRBV15|few|TRBJ2-3|TRBD1
CATSSPRDRVWGTDTQYF
TGTGCCACCAGCAGCCCCCGGGACAGGGTATGGGGCACAGATACGCAGTATTTT
>TRBV10-3|few|TRBJ2-7|TRBD1
CAISGQGTTLSSYEQYF
TGTGCCATCAGTGGACAGGGGACCACCCTGAGCTCCTACGAGCAGTACTTC
>TRBV29-1|few|TRBJ1-2|TRBD1
CSAGTDLNYGYTF
TGCAGCGCCGGGACAGACCTTAACTATGGCTACACCTTC
>TRBV5-1|.|TRBJ2-3|.
CASMGDTQYF
TGCGCCAGCATGGGCGATACGCAGTATTTT
>TRBV7-3|.|TRBJ2-2|TRBD2
CASSRTSGDTGELFF
TGTGCCAGCAGCCGGACTAGCGGGGACACCGGGGAGCTGTTTTTT
>TRBV15|.|TRBJ2-4|TRBD1
CATSRGDRAQNIQYF
TGTGCCACCAGCAGAGGGGACAGGGCACAAAACATTCAGTACTTC
>TRBV7-3|many|TRBJ2-3|TRBD2
CASSLGGGLDTQYF
TGTGCCAGCAGCTTGGGCGGGGGGTTAGATACGCAGTATTTT
>TRBV25-1|many|TRBJ2-3|.
CASGEGGPLTDTQYF
TGTGCCAGCGGCGAGGGGGGACCACTCACAGATACGCAGTATTTT
>TRBV15|many|TRBJ1-1|TRBD1
CATSRDRSNTEAFF
TGTGCCACCAGCAGGGACAGGTCGAACACTGAAGCTTTCTTT
>TRBV20-1|.|TRBJ2-3|TRBD1
CSASQDRATDTQYF
TGCAGTGCTAGCCAGGACAGGGCCACAGATACGCAGTATTTT
>TRBV20-1|.|TRBJ2-4|.
CSAFKGQDIQYF
TGCAGTGCTTTCAAAGGGCAGGACATTCAGTACTTC
>TRBV6-1|few|TRBJ2-3|.
CASSELDRTDTQYF
TGTGCCAGCAGTGAGCTAGACAGGACAGATACGCAGTATTTT
>TRBV7-9|.|TRBJ2-7|.
CASSPKGSREDEQYF
TGTGCCAGCAGCCCAAAAGGGAGTAGGGAGGACGAGCAGTACTTC